The TCR beta chain under discussion was sequenced for a study of cytomegalovirus exposure and HLA in healthy donors. Study context: For the roughly 400 genotyped donors, around 76% fell within the Caucasian-associated ancestry cluster. General observations from the study: Common viral pathogens were later found to be apparently linked to several of the most significant clusters.

Nominally healthy donors were sampled, though unrecorded immune exposures were likely. This CDR3 is 15 amino acids long. V lost 4 bases, J lost 4 bases, and 16 bases lay in between. CDR1 and CDR2 (germline): MNHEY, SMNVEV (reference sequence). 13 Jbeta primers and 60 Vbeta primers were used for the PCR. Sequenced by immunoSEQ multiplex PCR; TCRdb stores in-frame clones only, minus some. The sample contains a few hundred thousand clones, 92% of which appear only once. In the case of this clone: Its antigen is not identified.

Specimen: PBMCs. The receptor was derived from a girl under 10 years old in good health and CMV-seronegative. The chain carries TRBV27 and TRBJ1-2; D is perhaps TRBD1 (5 bases). CDR3 region: CASSWSGGGSYGYTF. For the CDR3, the DNA is TGTGCCAGCAGTTGGTCGGGGGGGGGTAGCTATGGCTACACCTTC.